This T cell receptor (beta chain) was sequenced for a study of T cell responses to AZD1222 COVID-19 vaccine. Whole-study findings and limits: After the peak T cell response, and only then, were repertoires sampled. At study baseline, merely more than 5 AZD1222 recipients were seropositive. Rises in breadth and depth of Spike-specific TCRs came after two AZD1222 doses.

For this clone: Its antigen is not known.

Repertoires were generated with immunoSEQ multiplex PCR, while TCRdb's copy carries only in-frame clones and drops some. The sample lists some 200,000 clones, 94% occurring once. This clonotype originated in an adult who received the MenACWY meningococcal vaccine as a control. Sample: peripheral blood, taken 28 days after the second dose of the MenACWY control vaccine.

CDR3 nucleotides: TGTGCCAGCAGTTTACGCCGGGACAGGGGGGGCGAGCAGTACTTC. Protein: CASSLRRDRGGEQYF. V is TRBV6-2 or TRBV6-3 and J is TRBJ2-7; 11 nucleotides agree with TRBD1. Germline V gene lookup returns CDR1 MNHEY and CDR2 SVGEGT. CDR3 length equals 15 residues. Trimming took 4 bases from V and 6 from J; bases not matched to a gene: 8.